The 21 T cell receptor beta chains given below trace back to one sample, sequenced in a study of blood T cell repertoires in COVID-19. Here immunoSEQ multiplex PCR was the method, and the copy in TCRdb shows in-frame clones only, minus some. The sample holds 52,000 or so clones, about 90% seen once. The sequenced sample was peripheral blood. Every receptor here comes from a human donor in a cohort sampled during active COVID-19.

The chain uses TRBV6-5 and TRBJ1-6; D may be TRBD1 (6 bases). Germline CDR1 and CDR2: MNHEY and SVGAGI. V lost 5 bases and J 8 bases, leaving 13 bases between the germline ends. The CDR3 runs 14 residues. The CDR3 sequence: CASSPGDGYSPLHF. The CDR3 coding sequence is TGTGCCAGCAGTCCAGGGGATGGTTATTCACCCCTCCACTTT.

The rearrangement joins TRBV19 to TRBJ2-7, with a weak D call TRBD1 (6 bases). CDR3 length: 15 amino acids. From germline, CDR1 is LNHDA and CDR2 SQIVND (reference sequence). Trimming stripped 5 bases from V and 7 bases from J, with 21 bases between. The CDR3 nucleotides read TGTGCCAGTAGTTCCGGGACATTTTTGGGCGCAGAGCAGTACTTC. As protein: CASSSGTFLGAEQYF.

The chain is built from TRBV6-1 and TRBJ2-1; 7 bases align to TRBD2. From germline, CDR1 is MNHNS and CDR2 SASEGT. The CDR3 has 17 amino acids. V shed 3 bases, J shed 9 bases, and the junction held 17 bases outside the gene matches. CDR3 protein: CASSDLGAGVMNTEQFF. DNA for the CDR3: TGTGCCAGCAGTGACTTGGGTGCGGGAGTAATGAACACTGAGCAGTTCTTC.

The rearrangement links TRBV14 to TRBJ2-5; D gene unclear. The V end lost 8 bases, the J end lost 2 bases, and 9 bases lay between the germline ends. This CDR3 is 12 amino acids long. Germline CDR1 SGHDN, CDR2 FVKESK. The CDR3 DNA is TGTGCCAGCGGGTCAGGTCAAGAGACCCAGTACTTC. Its protein is CASGSGQETQYF.

The chain employs TRBV15 and TRBJ2-1; TRBD2 is a possible D gene (6 bases). V lost 1 base and J 5 bases, leaving 15 bases between the germline ends. Germline CDR1 reads LNHNV; CDR2 reads YYDKDF (reference sequence). The CDR3 is made up of 16 amino acids. The CDR3 sequence is CATSRALAGGDNEQFF. The CDR3 DNA reads as TGTGCCACCAGCAGAGCTCTAGCAGGCGGGGACAATGAGCAGTTCTTC.

The chain has TRBV3-1 (or the pseudogene TRBV3-2) and TRBJ1-1, with D perhaps matching TRBD1 (5 bases). CDR3 length: 15 residues. Per germline, CDR1 LGHDT and CDR2 YNNKEL (reference sequence). V gave up 1 base and J gave up 3 bases, with 12 bases separating them. This CDR3 is CASSQGMGQDTEAFF. The CDR3, as DNA: TGTGCCAGCAGCCAAGGGATGGGGCAGGACACTGAAGCTTTCTTT.

V and J are TRBV11-2 and TRBJ2-1, with 8 positions matching TRBD2. The CDR3 runs 15 residues. V lost 5 bases to trimming and J lost 7 bases; unmatched junction nucleotides: 10. CDR1 is SGHAT and CDR2 is FQNNGV in the germline V gene. The CDR3 sequence is CASSLGTRGGNEQFF. CDR3 in DNA: TGTGCCAGCAGCCTAGGGACTAGGGGTGGGAATGAGCAGTTCTTC.

The chain joins TRBV24-1 to TRBJ2-1; TRBD2 matches 7 bases. Germline CDR1 and CDR2: KGHDR and SFDVKD. This CDR3 region has 14 residues. The trim removed 0 bases at V and 10 bases at J, leaving 5 bases unmatched. This CDR3 reads CATSDLAGVGEQFF. The CDR3 bases are TGTGCCACCAGTGATTTGGCGGGAGTAGGCGAGCAGTTCTTC.

The chain is built from TRBV12-3 or TRBV12-4 and TRBJ2-7, with TRBD1 as a possible D gene (5 bases). The V end was cut by 1 base, the J end by 2 bases, with 6 bases between. There are 13 residues in the CDR3. CDR3 sequence reads: CASSLGTTYEQYF. CDR3 DNA: TGTGCCAGCAGTTTAGGGACAACCTACGAGCAGTACTTC.

The J gene is TRBJ2-7, the V gene TRBV5-1; 8 nucleotides match TRBD2. V dropped 2 bases and J dropped 6; count of bases not matched to a gene: 16. The CDR3 loop spans 17 amino acids. CDR1 is SGHRS, CDR2 YFSETQ, per germline. CDR3 region: CASSFRGGGRSELEQYF. The CDR3, as DNA: TGCGCCAGCAGCTTCCGGGGGGGTGGACGGTCGGAACTCGAGCAGTACTTC.

CDR3 residues: CASSWDSLGPSYTQYF. The DNA of the CDR3 is TGCGCCAGCAGCTGGGACTCTCTGGGGCCTTCTTATACGCAGTATTTT. The chain employs TRBV5-1 and TRBJ2-3; a weak D match, TRBD2 (6 bases). Trimming stripped 3 bases from V and 7 bases from J, with 21 bases between. CDR1 SGHRS and CDR2 YFSETQ come from the germline V gene. The CDR3 is 16 residues long.

The J gene is TRBJ2-7, the V gene TRBV19, with D maybe TRBD2 (5 bases). The V end lost 6 bases, the J end lost 0 bases, and 12 bases lay between the germline ends. Per germline, CDR1 LNHDA and CDR2 SQIVND (reference sequence). The CDR3 spans 14 residues. CDR3 DNA: TGTGCCAGTAGGCCTGTAAGCGGCTCCTACGAGCAGTACTTC. This gives the protein CASRPVSGSYEQYF.

This chain joins TRBV19 and TRBJ2-1; the match to TRBD2 covers 9 bases. The germline V gene encodes CDR1 LNHDA and CDR2 SQIVND (reference sequence). This CDR3 comprises 14 residues. With V trimmed by 6 bases and J by 5 bases, 5 bases remained unmatched. CDR3 sequence (DNA): TGTGCCAGTAGGACTAGCGGTTACAACAATGAGCAGTTCTTC. Protein sequence: CASRTSGYNNEQFF.

The V and J genes are TRBV2 and TRBJ1-2, with 7 positions matching TRBD1. The V segment lost 1 base and the J segment 4 bases; nucleotides outside the gene matches: 3. Per the germline V gene, CDR1 is SNHLY and CDR2 is FYNNEI. This CDR3 region has 14 residues. The CDR3 loop is CASSEGQGLYGYTF. In DNA, the CDR3 is TGTGCCAGCAGTGAAGGACAGGGTCTCTATGGCTACACCTTC.

This chain uses TRBV27 with TRBJ2-1; D gene uncertain. Germline V gene data show CDR1 as MNHEY and CDR2 as SMNVEV (reference sequence). The CDR3 is 15 amino acids. Trimming removed 5 bases at V and 0 bases at J, with 11 bases between. Written as DNA, the CDR3 is TGTGCCAGCAGTGTGTCCACGAGCTCCTACAATGAGCAGTTCTTC. Amino acid sequence: CASSVSTSSYNEQFF.

This clone was seen once. V usage is TRBV5-1 and J usage is TRBJ1-2, with 8 bases aligning to TRBD1. CDR1 is SGHRS and CDR2 is YFSETQ in the germline V gene. Losses at the gene ends were 7 bases for V and 8 bases for J; bases not matched to a gene: 10. The CDR3 runs 13 residues. The CDR3 loop is CASGGGRGPGYTF. CDR3 coding DNA: TGCGCCAGCGGAGGGGGCAGGGGGCCCGGCTACACCTTC.

This chain joins TRBV7-8 and TRBJ1-5, with 8 bases aligning to TRBD1. Trimming at V came to 5 bases and at J to 6 bases, leaving 15 bases not matched to a gene. Per the germline V gene, CDR1 is SGHVS and CDR2 is FQNEAQ. This CDR3 is 17 amino acids long. This CDR3 is CASSDSRRGQGAQPQHF. The DNA of the CDR3 is TGTGCCAGCAGCGACAGCCGGCGGGGGCAGGGGGCTCAGCCCCAGCATTTT.

The DNA of the CDR3 is TGCGCCAGCAGCTTGGGGGAGACCCGAGTGGGTGGCTACACCTTC. Amino acid sequence: CASSLGETRVGGYTF. The V call is TRBV5-1, the J call TRBJ1-2; D ambiguous. CDR1 is SGHRS and CDR2 is YFSETQ in the germline V gene. The CDR3 extends over 15 amino acids. V lost 0 bases and J lost 7, with 16 bases in between.

The chain employs TRBV5-6 and TRBJ2-7, with D perhaps matching TRBD2 (5 bases). Germline-derived CDR1 and CDR2 are SGHDT and YYEEEE. The CDR3 sequence is 14 residues long. V was cut by 0 bases and J by 7 bases, with 14 bases left in between. This chain's CDR3 is CASSLVMVPGEQYF. The CDR3 nucleotides are TGTGCCAGCAGCTTGGTTATGGTCCCGGGGGAGCAGTACTTC.

The chain couples TRBV4-1 to TRBJ2-3; TRBD2 aligns across 12 bases. The J segment lost 0 bases and the V segment lost 0 bases, leaving 7 bases of the junction unmatched. In germline, CDR1 is MGHRA, CDR2 YSYEKL. The CDR3 is 19 amino acids. The CDR3 coding sequence is TGCGCCAGCAGCCAAGAAGTACTAGCGGGAGGATCTAGCACAGATACGCAGTATTTT. Its translation is CASSQEVLAGGSSTDTQYF.

CDR3 sequence reads: CASTESGPQGGEAFF. The CDR3 DNA follows: TGTGCCAGCACCGAATCGGGTCCCCAGGGCGGTGAAGCTTTCTTT. J is TRBJ1-1 and V is TRBV9; tentative D call: TRBD1 (5 bases). CDR1 and CDR2 (germline): SGDLS, YYNGEE. This CDR3 contains 15 residues. V shed 6 bases and J shed 7 bases, with 22 bases lying between them.